This T cell receptor beta chain was recovered during a study of a mutant IDH1 vaccine in newly diagnosed glioma. Study-level background: Former treatment meant radiotherapy, temozolomide, or both; the majority had gotten both.

Generated by immunoSEQ multiplex PCR, the TCRdb table keeps only in-frame clones and is missing some. The sample yields tens of thousands of clones, 88% seen once. Germline loops: CDR1 LNHDA, CDR2 SQIVND (reference sequence). The CDR3 is made up of 14 amino acids. The V end was cut by 0 bases, the J end by 3 bases, with 6 bases between. The time point here: baseline, week 1 (first vaccination visit). Treatment of the sample: pre-vaccination baseline after standard-of-care therapy. This TCR was sampled from a woman between 40 and 50 years old with glioma. Sequenced here: PBMCs, sampled from a glioma patient treated with radiotherapy, temozolomide or both. This chain joins TRBV19 and TRBJ1-5; D ambiguous. The CDR3 region has the DNA TGTGCCAGTAGTATAGAAGGGTCCAATCAGCCCCAGCATTTT. Protein sequence: CASSIEGSNQPQHF.